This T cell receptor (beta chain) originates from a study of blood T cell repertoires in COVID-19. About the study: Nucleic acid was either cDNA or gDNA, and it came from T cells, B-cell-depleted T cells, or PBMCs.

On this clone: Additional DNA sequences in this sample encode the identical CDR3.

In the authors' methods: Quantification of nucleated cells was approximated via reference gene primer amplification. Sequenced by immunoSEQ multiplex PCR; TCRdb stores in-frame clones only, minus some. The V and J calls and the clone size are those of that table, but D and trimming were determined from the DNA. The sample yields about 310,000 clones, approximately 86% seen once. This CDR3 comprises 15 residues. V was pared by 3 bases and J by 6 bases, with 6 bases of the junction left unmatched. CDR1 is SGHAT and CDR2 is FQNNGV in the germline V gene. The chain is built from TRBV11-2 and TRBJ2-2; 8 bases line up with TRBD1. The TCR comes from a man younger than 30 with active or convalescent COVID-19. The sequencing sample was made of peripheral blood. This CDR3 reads CASSFNTGGPGELFF. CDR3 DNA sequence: TGTGCCAGCAGCTTTAATACAGGGGGTCCCGGGGAGCTGTTTTTT.